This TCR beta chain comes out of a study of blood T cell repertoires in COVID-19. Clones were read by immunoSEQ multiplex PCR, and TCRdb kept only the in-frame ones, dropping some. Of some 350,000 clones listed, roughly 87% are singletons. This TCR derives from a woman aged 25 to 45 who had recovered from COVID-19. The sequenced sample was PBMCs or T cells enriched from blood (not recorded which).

CDR3 sequence reads: CASSRDRGRGDTQYF. The CDR3 DNA reads as TGTGCCAGCAGCCGGGACAGGGGGCGAGGAGATACGCAGTATTTT. V usage is TRBV2 and J usage is TRBJ2-3, with TRBD1 matching over 12 bases. The CDR3 contains 15 residues. J was trimmed by 5 bases and V by 6 bases; bases with no gene match: 6. The V gene's germline CDR1 is SNHLY and CDR2 FYNNEI.